These T cell receptor beta chains were read from a single sample in a study of Ad26.COV2.S vaccination and SARS-CoV-2 variants. Method: immunoSEQ multiplex PCR; TCRdb's copy keeps in-frame clones and lacks some. The sample consists of under 150,000 clones, about nine tenths of them appearing once. The sequencing here drew on peripheral blood, taken after recovery from COVID-19. The receptors stem from a human donor who had recovered from COVID-19. Both conserved end residues are part of each CDR3. A D gene is named only where the DNA matches it firmly. Clone size appears in some rows only: once, few, many, or a class for an expanded clone.

v_gene: TRBV27
d_gene: TRBD2
abundance: once
j_gene: TRBJ2-1
CDR3aa: CASSLLTSGGIYNEQFF
CDR3nt: TGTGCCAGCAGTTTGTTAACTAGCGGGGGCATATACAATGAGCAGTTCTTC

v_gene: TRBV30
d_gene: NA
abundance: NA
j_gene: TRBJ2-3
CDR3aa: CAWSVGTLGSTDTQYF
CDR3nt: TGTGCCTGGAGTGTAGGGACGCTCGGTAGCACAGATACGCAGTATTTT

v_gene: TRBV5-1
d_gene: TRBD2
abundance: NA
j_gene: TRBJ2-2
CDR3aa: CASKLVSGGTGELFF
CDR3nt: TGCGCCAGCAAGCTTGTTAGCGGGGGAACCGGGGAGCTGTTTTTT

v_gene: TRBV19
d_gene: NA
abundance: NA
j_gene: TRBJ2-7
CDR3aa: CASSIDYPGPYEQYF
CDR3nt: TGTGCCAGTAGTATAGATTACCCGGGGCCCTACGAGCAGTACTTC

v_gene: TRBV4-1
d_gene: TRBD1
abundance: NA
j_gene: TRBJ1-6
CDR3aa: CASGITGVGSPLHF
CDR3nt: TGCGCCAGCGGGATCACAGGGGTCGGTTCACCCCTCCACTTT

v_gene: TRBV7-9
d_gene: NA
abundance: NA
j_gene: TRBJ1-2
CDR3aa: CASSFGGPHYGYTF
CDR3nt: TGTGCCAGCAGCTTTGGGGGTCCGCACTATGGCTACACCTTC

v_gene: TRBV11-3
d_gene: NA
abundance: NA
j_gene: TRBJ2-2
CDR3aa: CASSSRMTGELFF
CDR3nt: TGTGCCAGCAGCTCCCGTATGACCGGGGAGCTGTTTTTT

v_gene: TRBV27
d_gene: NA
abundance: NA
j_gene: TRBJ1-2
CDR3aa: CASSLTENYGYTF
CDR3nt: TGTGCCAGCAGTTTAACAGAAAACTATGGCTACACCTTC

v_gene: TRBV11-2
d_gene: NA
abundance: NA
j_gene: TRBJ2-2
CDR3aa: CASSLGGAVPGELFF
CDR3nt: TGTGCCAGCAGCTTGGGGGGGGCCGTTCCCGGGGAGCTGTTTTTT

v_gene: TRBV7-2
d_gene: NA
abundance: NA
j_gene: TRBJ1-3
CDR3aa: CASSLSPYSGNTIYF
CDR3nt: TGTGCCAGCAGCTTATCCCCCTATAGCGGAAACACCATATATTTT

v_gene: TRBV6-5
d_gene: NA
abundance: NA
j_gene: TRBJ1-3
CDR3aa: CASSYSLQGGGTIYF
CDR3nt: TGTGCCAGCAGTTACTCGTTGCAGGGTGGTGGCACCATATATTTT

v_gene: TRBV28
d_gene: NA
abundance: NA
j_gene: TRBJ1-1
CDR3aa: CASSSIATGEAFF
CDR3nt: TGTGCCAGCAGTTCTATTGCCACCGGTGAAGCTTTCTTT

v_gene: TRBV5-5
d_gene: NA
abundance: NA
j_gene: TRBJ2-6
CDR3aa: CASRGWDPGANVLTF
CDR3nt: TGTGCCAGCAGGGGGTGGGACCCTGGGGCCAACGTCCTGACTTTC

v_gene: TRBV7-8
d_gene: NA
abundance: NA
j_gene: TRBJ2-1
CDR3aa: CASSLVGQAPSSYNEQFF
CDR3nt: TGTGCCAGCAGCTTAGTGGGGCAGGCCCCTTCCTCCTACAATGAGCAGTTCTTC

v_gene: TRBV7-8
d_gene: NA
abundance: NA
j_gene: TRBJ2-1
CDR3aa: CASSSFSGGEQFF
CDR3nt: TGTGCCAGCAGCTCATTCTCTGGGGGTGAGCAGTTCTTC